These 25 T cell receptor beta chains were sequenced from one sample in a study of long-term antiretroviral therapy in people with HIV. The assay used was immunoSEQ (version v3.0), run at survey level. The protocol was immunoSEQ multiplex PCR, while the TCRdb copy is restricted to in-frame clones and leaves out a portion. The table has fewer than 10,000 clones, 65% to 85% seen once; the top ten hold roughly 9.5%. The material sequenced was unsorted PBMCs, taken 0.3 years before starting antiretroviral therapy. The receptors were gathered from a young man with HIV.

CDR3 in DNA: TGTGCCAGCAGCTTAGAGGGGTTAGAGGGCCAGACCCAGTACTTC. Its protein product is CASSLEGLEGQTQYF. The gene calls are TRBV7-9 and TRBJ2-5; possibly TRBD1 or TRBD2 for D (5 bases each). This CDR3 has 15 residues. Germline V gives CDR1 SEHNR, CDR2 FQNEAQ (reference sequence). Trimming took off 1 base at V and 6 bases at J, with 15 bases between the two ends.

This chain links TRBV5-6 with TRBJ2-7; 9 bases align to TRBD1. V lost 0 bases and J lost 2; bases outside the gene matches: 0. The CDR3 consists of 14 residues. The germline V gene has CDR1 SGHDT and CDR2 YYEEEE. CDR3 bases: TGTGCCAGCAGCTTGGGACAGGGGGCCTACGAGCAGTACTTC. It specifies CASSLGQGAYEQYF.

This chain uses TRBV29-1 with TRBJ1-1; TRBD1 aligns across 9 bases. Germline loops: CDR1 SQVTM, CDR2 ANQGSEA. Trimming removed 3 bases from V and 4 bases from J; junction bases left unmatched: 18. The CDR3 runs 18 residues. The CDR3 nucleotides are TGCAGCGTTGATCCATTCCGAGGGCTACAGGGGGCGAGCACTGAAGCTTTCTTT. Its translation: CSVDPFRGLQGASTEAFF.

CDR3 in DNA: TGTGCCAGCAGGGGCTCAGCGGGGTTCAATCAGCCCCAGCATTTT. Amino acids: CASRGSAGFNQPQHF. The gene calls are TRBV28 and TRBJ1-5; unclear D gene. Trimming left V 6 bases short and J 3 bases short, with 15 bases between. Germline CDR1 MDHEN, CDR2 SYDVKM. The CDR3 covers 15 residues.

The chain has TRBV25-1 and TRBJ2-1; 10 nucleotides align to TRBD2. V shed 0 bases, J shed 1 base, and the junction held 6 bases outside the gene matches. Germline CDR1 MGHDK, CDR2 SYGVNS. This CDR3 contains 18 residues. The CDR3 DNA reads as TGTGCCAGCAGTGAATATTGGACTAGCGGTTCTTCCTACAATGAGCAGTTCTTC. Translating gives CASSEYWTSGSSYNEQFF.

The chain uses TRBV7-2 and TRBJ2-1; D perhaps matches TRBD2 (5 bases). The germline V and J ends were trimmed by 6 bases and 5 bases, with 20 bases remaining between them. The CDR3 consists of 16 residues. CDR1 and CDR2 (germline): SGHTA, FQGNSA. Here the CDR3 DNA reads TGTGCCAGCAGTTCAAGAGAAGCGGTTCTACACAATGAGCAGTTCTTC. This encodes CASSSREAVLHNEQFF.

This chain connects TRBV2 to TRBJ1-3, with 10 bases aligning to TRBD1. The trim removed 10 bases at V and 0 bases at J, leaving 6 bases unmatched. CDR3 length: 15 amino acids. CDR1 and CDR2 (germline): SNHLY, FYNNEI. This CDR3 is CATGTGVTSGNTIYF. The DNA of the CDR3 is TGTGCCACCGGGACAGGGGTGACCTCTGGAAACACCATATATTTT.

This chain joins TRBV19 and TRBJ1-4; D remains ambiguous. The CDR3 totals 13 residues. V was cut by 3 bases and J by 4 bases, with 6 bases left in between. CDR1 is LNHDA and CDR2 is SQIVND in the germline V gene (reference sequence). CDR3 coding DNA: TGTGCCAGTAGTATCAACAGTAATGAAAAACTGTTTTTT. This encodes CASSINSNEKLFF.

The gene calls are TRBV18 and TRBJ2-2; weak D call: TRBD2 (6 bases). In germline, CDR1 is KGHSH, CDR2 LQKENI. The V end was cut by 3 bases, the J end by 3 bases, with 8 bases between. There are 14 residues in the CDR3. The CDR3 reads CASSPREDTGELFF. In DNA form, the CDR3 reads TGTGCCAGCTCACCCAGGGAGGACACCGGGGAGCTGTTTTTT.

This chain joins TRBV7-2 and TRBJ2-5, with 16 positions matching TRBD2. The length of the CDR3 is 16 residues. CDR1 SGHTA and CDR2 FQGNSA come from the germline V gene. V dropped 4 bases and J dropped 2; count of bases not matched to a gene: 1. The CDR3 is CASSWGLAGGQETQYF. Written as DNA, the CDR3 is TGTGCCAGCAGCTGGGGACTAGCGGGGGGGCAAGAGACCCAGTACTTC.

The chain has TRBV28 and TRBJ2-7, with D maybe TRBD2 (6 bases). The CDR3 loop spans 14 amino acids. V lost 0 bases, J lost 6 bases, and 12 bases lay in between. CDR1 is MDHEN, CDR2 SYDVKM, per germline. The CDR3 protein is CASSLWARRGEQYF. CDR3 sequence (DNA): TGTGCCAGCAGTTTATGGGCTCGGAGGGGCGAGCAGTACTTC.

A remark on this clone: The sample has other DNA sequences that encode this CDR3 too. The chain carries TRBV7-2 and TRBJ1-5; TRBD1 matches at 7 bases. This CDR3 region has 15 residues. The V and J ends lost 3 bases and 1 base, in that order; junction bases with no gene match: 3. CDR1 is SGHTA and CDR2 is FQGNSA in the germline V gene. The CDR3 loop reads CASSLTGSSNQPQHF. The CDR3 nucleotides read TGTGCCAGCAGCTTGACAGGGTCGAGCAATCAGCCCCAGCATTTT.

The V gene is TRBV10-3, the J gene TRBJ1-4; D ambiguous. There are 14 residues in the CDR3. The V gene lost 11 bases and the J gene lost 5 bases, with 18 bases spanning the gap. Germline lookup yields CDR1 ENHRY and CDR2 SYGVKD. CDR3 region: CASAAQMGNEKLFF. The CDR3 region has the DNA TGTGCCTCGGCCGCGCAGATGGGGAATGAAAAACTGTTTTTT.

This rearrangement joins TRBV25-1 to TRBJ1-3; 7 nucleotides align to TRBD1. The J segment lost 4 bases and the V segment lost 0 bases, leaving 6 bases of the junction unmatched. The CDR3 runs to 16 residues. Germline lookup yields CDR1 MGHDK and CDR2 SYGVNS. The CDR3 region has the DNA TGTGCCAGCAGTGAATACTCGAGGGGGCAGGGAAACACCATATATTTT. It is translated as CASSEYSRGQGNTIYF.

This chain joins TRBV11-2 and TRBJ1-1; D is uncertain. The CDR3 length is 13 residues. From germline, CDR1 is SGHAT and CDR2 FQNNGV. V lost 5 bases and J lost 1, with 8 bases in between. CDR3 sequence (DNA): TGTGCCAGCAGCCCCCAGGAGAACACTGAAGCTTTCTTT. It specifies CASSPQENTEAFF.

The rearrangement uses TRBV19 and TRBJ1-4; D not resolved. This CDR3 is 14 amino acids long. The V end was cut by 3 bases, the J end by 2 bases, with 7 bases between. Germline CDR1 reads LNHDA; CDR2 reads SQIVND (reference sequence). Written as DNA, the CDR3 is TGTGCCAGTAGTATCTGGGGTACTAATGAAAAACTGTTTTTT. Translated: CASSIWGTNEKLFF.

The chain has TRBV11-2 and TRBJ2-7, with a possible D match to TRBD2 (6 bases). The V end was cut by 4 bases, the J end by 2 bases, with 15 bases between. Per the germline V gene, CDR1 is SGHAT and CDR2 is FQNNGV. This CDR3 has 15 residues. The CDR3 DNA sequence: TGTGCCAGCAGCTCCCAGCGGGCCTTTACCTACGAGCAGTACTTC. Translation: CASSSQRAFTYEQYF.

This clone was seen only once. The chain joins TRBV5-1 to TRBJ2-2; no definite D call. CDR3 length equals 13 residues. The germline gives CDR1 SGHRS, CDR2 YFSETQ. V was shortened by 0 bases and J by 7 bases, with 7 bases between the two germline ends. CDR3 residues: CASSLDEVGELFF. The CDR3, as DNA: TGCGCCAGCAGCTTGGACGAGGTCGGGGAGCTGTTTTTT.

This chain uses TRBV29-1 with TRBJ1-2, with TRBD1 matching 11 bases. Trimming at V came to 2 bases and at J to 3 bases, leaving 8 bases not matched to a gene. CDR3 length: 16 amino acids. The germline V gene has CDR1 SQVTM and CDR2 ANQGSEA. CDR3: CSVERSGTGGYYGYTF. The CDR3 DNA reads TGCAGCGTTGAACGTTCGGGGACAGGGGGATACTATGGCTACACCTTC.

This sequence joins TRBV5-1 and TRBJ1-1; weak D call: TRBD1 (6 bases). This CDR3 contains 14 residues. Germline CDR1 and CDR2: SGHRS and YFSETQ. The ends were cut back, 5 bases at V and 5 bases at J, with 16 bases in the middle. CDR3 nucleotide sequence: TGCGCCAGCAGTTTCTCAGGGACAATTACTGAAGCTTTCTTT. Residues: CASSFSGTITEAFF. The whole variable domain, remainder taken from reference TRBV5-1 and TRBJ1-1, is KAGVTQTPRYLIKTRGQQVTLSCSPISGHRSVSWYQQTPGQGLQFLFEYFSETQRNKGNFPGRFSGRQFSNSRSEMNVSTLELGDSALYLCASSFSGTITEAFFGQGTRLTVV.

The chain employs TRBV7-3 and TRBJ2-7; possible D gene TRBD2, 6 bases. Trimming took off 4 bases at V and 5 bases at J, with 15 bases between the two ends. Per the germline V gene, CDR1 is SGHTA and CDR2 is FQGTGA. The CDR3 is made up of 14 amino acids. CDR3 DNA: TGTGCCAGCAGCTCAGTCCCGGGAGTTGACGAGCAGTACTTC. Protein: CASSSVPGVDEQYF.

The rearrangement joins TRBV23-1 to TRBJ2-2, with 12 bases identical to TRBD2. TRBV23-1 is given ORF status, its function remaining uncertain. J gave up 4 bases and V 3 bases, and 9 bases lay outside the gene matches. This CDR3 region has 18 residues. The CDR3 DNA reads as TGCGCCAGCAGTCAGTTTAGACTAGCGGGAGAGGGCACCGGGGAGCTGTTTTTT. It is translated as CASSQFRLAGEGTGELFF.

This clone was recorded a few times. The V and J genes are TRBV6-1 and TRBJ2-3, with D maybe TRBD2 (5 bases). With 3 bases removed from V and 2 bases from J, the gap between germline ends came to 12 bases. The CDR3 loop spans 15 amino acids. Germline V gene sequence: CDR1 MNHNS, CDR2 SASEGT. The CDR3 nucleotides read TGTGCCAGCAGTGATCGAGCGGAAAACACAGATACGCAGTATTTT. Its protein is CASSDRAENTDTQYF.

The chain links TRBV11-3 to TRBJ1-1, with 12 bases lining up with TRBD1. Germline V CDR1 and CDR2: SGHNT, YENEEA. The CDR3 spans 16 residues. V trimming: 4 bases; J trimming: 4 bases; junction bases outside the gene matches: 7. CDR3 DNA: TGTGCCAGCAGCTCGGGACAGGGGGCGCGAAGCACTGAAGCTTTCTTT. Its translation is CASSSGQGARSTEAFF.

The V call is TRBV19, the J call TRBJ1-4; D is unclear. Trimming left V 3 bases short and J 2 bases short, with 10 bases between. Germline-derived CDR1 and CDR2 are LNHDA and SQIVND (reference sequence). The CDR3 covers 15 residues. The CDR3 reads CASSMNLGTNEKLFF. The CDR3 DNA follows: TGTGCCAGTAGTATGAATTTGGGGACTAATGAAAAACTGTTTTTT.